This TCR beta chain was captured by sequencing in a study of T cell repertoires in cytomegalovirus infection. For the study at large: Indications of both CMV infection and matching HLA type were provided by public TCR beta signatures. Findings and limits, study-wide: Summed public TCR beta family frequency identified CMV carriers bearing the relevant HLA. It was HLA-C-restricted CMV-specific TCR beta clonotypes that dominated the response ex vivo.

The CDR3 length is 12 residues. The V and J ends lost 7 bases and 6 bases respectively, with 12 bases between them. Germline-derived CDR1 and CDR2 are MNHEY and SMNVEV (reference sequence). This clonotype has a handful of counts. Its cognate antigen is unknown. MiXCR, run by TCRdb on the reads, gives a single entry per CDR3 protein. The sample records 40,000 to 55,000 distinct CDR3 sequences, over 15% being singletons. The sequence was collected from a human donor in good health (CMV status not recorded). Some clones in this sample may be carry-over from other donors' samples. This specimen consisted of CD8+ T cells from cultured PBMCs, obtained from culture after CMV antigen stimulation. V and J are TRBV27 and TRBJ1-1; tentative D call: TRBD1 (5 bases). The CDR3 sequence is CASKGEHAEAFF. The CDR3 nucleotides are TGTGCCAGCAAAGGGGAGCATGCTGAAGCTTTCTTT.